This T cell receptor beta chain was retrieved from a study of T cell repertoires in cytomegalovirus infection. Study overall: Both a matching HLA type and CMV infection were indicated by public TCR beta signatures.

This clonotype came up many times. Its antigen is undetermined. Study results and caveats: Summed frequency of public TCR beta families distinguished CMV carriers with the relevant HLA. Dominant in the ex vivo response were TCR beta clonotypes restricted by HLA-C and specific for CMV.

TCRdb ran MiXCR on the reads and lists one entry per CDR3 protein. The sample lists 400,000 or so distinct CDR3 sequences, roughly a third occurring once. This CDR3 is 11 amino acids long. Germline loops: CDR1 SGHVS, CDR2 FQNEAQ. The V end was cut by 5 bases, the J end by 5 bases, with 4 bases between. Sequenced input: PBMCs. This receptor was taken from a human donor in good health (CMV status not recorded). Some clones in this sample may be carry-over from other donors' samples. V is TRBV7-8 and J is TRBJ2-1; D gene uncertain. The chain's CDR3 is CASSANNEQFF. The CDR3 nucleotides are TGTGCCAGCAGCGCTAACAATGAGCAGTTCTTC.